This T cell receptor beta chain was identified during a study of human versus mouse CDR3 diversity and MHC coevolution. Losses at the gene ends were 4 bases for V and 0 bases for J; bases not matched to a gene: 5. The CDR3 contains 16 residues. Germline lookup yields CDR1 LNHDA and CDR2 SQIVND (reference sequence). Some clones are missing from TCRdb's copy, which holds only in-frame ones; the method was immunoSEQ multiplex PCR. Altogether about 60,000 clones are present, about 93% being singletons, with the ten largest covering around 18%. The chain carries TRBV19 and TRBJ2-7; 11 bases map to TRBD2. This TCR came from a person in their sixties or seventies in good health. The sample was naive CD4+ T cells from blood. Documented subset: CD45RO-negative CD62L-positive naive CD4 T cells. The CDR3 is CASSTQGLADSYEQYF. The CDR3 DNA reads TGTGCCAGTAGTACCCAGGGACTAGCGGACTCCTACGAGCAGTACTTC.